The TCR beta chain under discussion was sequenced for a study of blood T cell repertoires in COVID-19. Study summary: The United States, Italy and Spain supplied acute and convalescent COVID-19 samples. T cells, B-cell-depleted T cells, or PBMCs supplied cDNA or gDNA.

CDR1 and CDR2 from the germline V gene are MNHEY and SVGEGT. The V and J ends lost 6 bases and 4 bases, in that order; junction bases with no gene match: 15. This CDR3 has 17 residues. In the source study's methods: Estimates of nucleated cell counts were drawn from the amplification of reference gene primers. TCRdb keeps only in-frame clones here, not all; method: immunoSEQ multiplex PCR. V and J calls and clone size are as listed in that table; D and trimming were resolved from the DNA. The repertoire includes about 280,000 clones, roughly 90% of them detected once, and about 2.2% sits in the top ten.

The chain joins TRBV6-2 or TRBV6-3 to TRBJ1-3; 7 positions agree with TRBD1. This clonotype was obtained from a woman between 45 and 60 years old who had recovered from COVID-19. Sequenced input: peripheral blood. CDR3 bases: TGTGCCAGCAGCCCTTCGGGTGGAGGGGGCCCAGGAAACACCATATATTTT. Protein: CASSPSGGGGPGNTIYF.